Sequencing of this T cell receptor (beta chain) was carried out in a study of graft-versus-host responses after intestinal transplantation. For the study at large: The transplants performed in recipients were multivisceral, liver-intestinal, or isolated intestinal.

Turning to this clone: Antigen specificity is unknown.

Germline lookup yields CDR1 SGDLS and CDR2 YYNGEE. The CDR3 runs to 15 residues. V shed 0 bases and J shed 1 base, with 7 bases lying between them. Notes on the study in general: Declines in HvG clones occurring early post-transplant were associated with peak circulating GvH clone levels. Elevated graft-versus-host to host-versus-graft clonal ratios in allografts were recorded for patients with graft-donor T cell macrochimerism.

Some clones are missing from TCRdb's copy, which holds only in-frame ones; the method was immunoSEQ multiplex PCR. In the table there are tens of thousands of clones, approximately 94% of which are singletons. The chain joins TRBV9 to TRBJ2-2; D is uncertain. The sample was PBMCs, taken about 11 months after intestinal transplant. The clonotype was recovered from a human patient who received an intestinal transplant, so some T cells may come from the graft donor. CDR3 loop: CASSVAAGNTGELFF. CDR3 bases: TGTGCCAGCAGCGTAGCGGCAGGGAACACCGGGGAGCTGTTTTTT.